This TCR beta chain stems from a study of T cells in localized non-small cell lung cancer. Points from the study as a whole: T cell clonality was highest in uninvolved adjacent lung, above tumor. Only one tumor region was sequenced, so heterogeneity remains possible. Paired adjacent lung recovered a median approximately 62 of the top 100 tumor clones.

Worth noting for this clone: Its antigen is as yet unknown.

The CDR3 loop spans 18 amino acids. Produced via immunoSEQ multiplex PCR; TCRdb's table is partial and in-frame only. Among 7,500 to 8,500 clones listed, about 87% were seen once. This chain uses TRBV12-2 with TRBJ2-7; no DNA check was done on the table's D call, TRBD1. TRBV12-2 is described as a pseudogene. The starting material was peripheral blood, obtained before any cancer treatment. The TCR comes from a male donor aged 60 or over with stage III lung adenocarcinoma. The CDR3 DNA reads TGTGCAAGTCGCTTAGCGCGTATGCGAGGACAGGCCCTCTACGAGCAGTACTTC. It codes for CASRLARMRGQALYEQYF.